The 30 T cell receptor beta chains in this list originate from one sample, sequenced in a study of OX40 agonist ivuxolimab in advanced cancers. Only in-frame clones appear in the TCRdb table, and some are missing; sequencing was by immunoSEQ multiplex PCR. In the table there are 80,000 to 95,000 clones, 70% to 90% of which are singletons. The sample here was CD4+ or CD8+ T cells sorted from blood, taken in a trial of the OX40 agonist ivuxolimab. These receptors were collected from an adult with an advanced solid tumor such as melanoma, head and neck, liver or kidney cancer.

A few counts support this clone. The J gene is TRBJ2-5, the V gene TRBV7-2; D gene uncertain. Trimming pared 5 bases from V and 0 bases from J, leaving 13 bases between. The CDR3 spans 15 residues. Germline loops: CDR1 SGHTA, CDR2 FQGNSA. The CDR3 is CASSVRTSYQETQYF. DNA of the CDR3: TGTGCCAGCAGCGTGCGCACCTCGTACCAAGAGACCCAGTACTTC.

This clone has a handful of counts. This sequence joins TRBV7-9 and TRBJ1-3, with no clear D. Germline V gene sequence: CDR1 SEHNR, CDR2 FQNEAQ (reference sequence). V was pared by 5 bases and J by 0 bases, with 11 bases between. The CDR3 has 15 amino acids. The CDR3 region is CASSPWAASGNTIYF. The CDR3, as DNA: TGTGCCAGCAGCCCCTGGGCAGCCTCTGGAAACACCATATATTTT.

This chain links TRBV18 with TRBJ1-5; tentatively, D is TRBD1 (6 bases). Trimming took off 3 bases at V and 4 bases at J, with 13 bases between the two ends. The CDR3 covers 15 residues. Germline lookup yields CDR1 KGHSH and CDR2 LQKENI. The CDR3 DNA reads as TGTGCCAGCTCACCGAGGGGGGGGTTGAATCAGCCCCAGCATTTT. This codes for CASSPRGGLNQPQHF.

The chain links TRBV7-6 to TRBJ2-1, with TRBD2 matching over 7 bases. J was trimmed by 1 base and V by 3 bases; bases with no gene match: 9. The CDR3 extends over 17 amino acids. Looked up from germline, CDR1 is SGHVS and CDR2 is FNYEAQ. The CDR3 DNA is TGTGCCAGCAGCTTGTACGGGCGGGAGACGTCCTACAATGAGCAGTTCTTC. The encoded protein is CASSLYGRETSYNEQFF.

The V gene is TRBV7-9, the J gene TRBJ1-5; no reliable D call. From germline, CDR1 is SEHNR and CDR2 FQNEAQ (reference sequence). The CDR3 covers 12 residues. V shed 1 base and J shed 5 bases, with 3 bases lying between them. CDR3 in DNA: TGTGCCAGCAGCTTAGGTGATCAGCCCCAGCATTTT. It specifies CASSLGDQPQHF.

This sequence joins TRBV7-9 and TRBJ2-7; D is tentatively TRBD1 or TRBD2 (5 bases each). The ends were cut back, 5 bases at V and 0 bases at J, with 11 bases in the middle. Germline values: CDR1 SEHNR, CDR2 FQNEAQ (reference sequence). The length of the CDR3 is 14 residues. This chain's CDR3 is CASSRGDGSYEQYF. In DNA, the CDR3 is TGTGCCAGCAGCAGAGGGGACGGCTCCTACGAGCAGTACTTC. Based on the CDR3 plus reference TRBV7-9 and TRBJ2-7, the full variable domain is DTGVSQNPRHKITKRGQNVTFRCDPISEHNRLYWYRQTLGQGPEFLTYFQNEAQLEKSRLLSDRFSAERPKGSFSTLEIQRTEQGDSAMYLCASSRGDGSYEQYFGPGTRLTVT.

The chain links TRBV6-4 to TRBJ1-5; TRBD1 is a possible D gene (6 bases). The CDR3 spans 15 residues. The V and J ends lost 4 bases and 4 bases respectively, with 14 bases between them. Germline CDR1 reads MRHNA; CDR2 reads SNTAGT. CDR3 bases: TGTGCCAGCAGTGGGGAGACAGGAGGGAATCAGCCCCAGCATTTT. This encodes CASSGETGGNQPQHF.

This chain uses TRBV7-6 with TRBJ2-1; weak D call: TRBD2 (6 bases). Trimming cost V 7 bases and J 8 bases, with 18 bases left between them. The CDR3 runs 14 residues. Germline lookup yields CDR1 SGHVS and CDR2 FNYEAQ. The CDR3 is CASTQGLLVDEQFF. The CDR3 DNA reads as TGTGCCAGCACCCAGGGACTCCTAGTGGATGAGCAGTTCTTC.

The chain couples TRBV5-1 to TRBJ2-2; 11 nucleotides match TRBD1. CDR1 is SGHRS, CDR2 YFSETQ, per germline. V shed 5 bases and J 4 bases; nucleotides not matched to a gene: 4. This CDR3 has 15 amino acids. Here the CDR3 reads CASRPGTGGTGELFF. The CDR3 DNA sequence: TGCGCCAGCAGACCGGGGACAGGGGGCACCGGGGAGCTGTTTTTT.

The rearrangement joins TRBV10-3 to TRBJ2-2, with TRBD2 matching over 10 bases. This CDR3 region has 16 residues. The J segment lost 3 bases and the V segment lost 6 bases, leaving 7 bases of the junction unmatched. From germline, CDR1 is ENHRY and CDR2 SYGVKD. As DNA, the CDR3 is TGTGCCATCAGGGTGGGTCTAGCGGGAGACACCGGGGAGCTGTTTTTT. Translation: CAIRVGLAGDTGELFF.

The chain has TRBV27 and TRBJ2-1; no clear D. V was cut by 3 bases and J by 0 bases, with 9 bases left in between. The CDR3 length is 15 residues. Germline V gene lookup returns CDR1 MNHEY and CDR2 SMNVEV (reference sequence). CDR3 region: CASSLGRRSYNEQFF. The CDR3 coding sequence is TGTGCCAGCAGTTTGGGCAGACGCTCCTACAATGAGCAGTTCTTC.

V gene TRBV6-5 combines with J gene TRBJ2-7, with D possibly TRBD2 on 5 matching bases. This CDR3 is built from 13 residues. V was clipped by 0 bases and J by 7 bases, with 10 bases between them. Germline V gives CDR1 MNHEY, CDR2 SVGAGI. CDR3 nucleotide sequence: TGTGCCAGCAGTTACTCGCACGGAGGAGAGCAGTACTTC. It specifies CASSYSHGGEQYF.

In DNA, the CDR3 is TGTGCCAGCAGTGTACAGGGGCTGGGGGTTAGGAACACTGAAGCTTTCTTT. Translated: CASSVQGLGVRNTEAFF. V usage is TRBV6-1 and J usage is TRBJ1-1; TRBD1 agrees at 7 bases. Germline V gene data show CDR1 as MNHNS and CDR2 as SASEGT. J gave up 1 base and V 4 bases, and 12 bases lay outside the gene matches. The CDR3 sequence is 17 residues long.

The chain has TRBV27 and TRBJ2-5; 10 nucleotides agree with TRBD2. The CDR3 loop spans 16 amino acids. V was pared by 2 bases and J by 4 bases, with 7 bases of the junction left unmatched. The germline gives CDR1 MNHEY, CDR2 SMNVEV (reference sequence). The CDR3 sequence is CASSLRAGGPPETQYF. The CDR3 DNA follows: TGTGCCAGCAGTTTAAGAGCGGGAGGGCCCCCAGAGACCCAGTACTTC.

This clone was counted a single time. The CDR3 sequence: CASSAGTGLGQFF. DNA for the CDR3: TGCGCCAGCAGCGCCGGGACAGGGTTGGGGCAGTTCTTC. The chain has TRBV5-1 and TRBJ2-1, with 9 bases aligning to TRBD1. J gave up 12 bases and V 4 bases, and 8 bases lay outside the gene matches. Germline V lookup: CDR1 SGHRS, CDR2 YFSETQ. This CDR3 contains 13 residues.

This clone turned up a few times. The chain joins TRBV28 to TRBJ1-5, with D possibly TRBD1 on 5 matching bases. This CDR3 comprises 16 residues. With 3 bases removed from V and 3 bases from J, the gap between germline ends came to 15 bases. Germline V lookup: CDR1 MDHEN, CDR2 SYDVKM. CDR3 region: CASSLGHFSSNQPQHF. As DNA, the CDR3 is TGTGCCAGCAGTTTGGGGCACTTTAGCTCCAATCAGCCCCAGCATTTT.

The count of this clone is one. The chain is built from TRBV7-2 and TRBJ2-3; D not certain. The CDR3 length is 14 residues. Looked up from germline, CDR1 is SGHTA and CDR2 is FQGNSA. The V end was cut by 4 bases, the J end by 4 bases, with 12 bases between. The CDR3 region is CASSSPLGSDTQYF. Here the CDR3 DNA reads TGTGCCAGCAGCTCCCCTTTGGGGTCAGATACGCAGTATTTT.

The genes are TRBV11-3 and TRBJ2-2; TRBD1 might be the D (5 bases). The V end lost 8 bases, the J end lost 7 bases, and 11 bases lay between the germline ends. The CDR3 is made up of 12 amino acids. In germline, CDR1 is SGHNT, CDR2 YENEEA. DNA for the CDR3: TGTGCCAGCTCCAGGGAAAGCGGGGAGCTGTTTTTT. Translation gives CASSRESGELFF. Full variable domain (rest looked up from reference TRBV11-3 and TRBJ2-2): EAGVVQSPRYKIIEKKQPVAFWCNPISGHNTLYWYLQNLGQGPELLIRYENEEAVDDSQLPKDRFSAERLKGVDSTLKIQPAELGDSAVYLCASSRESGELFFGEGSRLTVL.

This chain joins TRBV6-1 and TRBJ2-5, with 9 positions matching TRBD1. The CDR3 consists of 13 residues. Germline CDR1 is MNHNS and CDR2 is SASEGT. V shed 6 bases and J 5 bases; nucleotides not matched to a gene: 4. Here the CDR3 reads CASRWTGEETQYF. CDR3 sequence (DNA): TGTGCCAGCAGATGGACAGGGGAGGAGACCCAGTACTTC.

The genes are TRBV30 and TRBJ2-1, with 9 bases fitting TRBD2. The CDR3 is 14 amino acids. The V gene's germline CDR1 is GTSNPN and CDR2 SVGIG (reference sequence). Trimming at V came to 6 bases and at J to 3 bases, leaving 6 bases not matched to a gene. For the CDR3, the DNA is TGTGCCTGCCGCCTAGCGGGGATCTACAATGAGCAGTTCTTC. As protein: CACRLAGIYNEQFF.

The chain uses TRBV5-6 and TRBJ1-1, with a tentative D call TRBD1 (5 bases). CDR1 and CDR2 (germline): SGHDT, YYEEEE. The CDR3 totals 13 residues. Deletions cut 4 bases from V and 4 bases from J, with 11 bases between. In nucleotides, the CDR3 is TGTGCCAGCAGCCTCTTGGGGGTCACTGAAGCTTTCTTT. Translating it yields CASSLLGVTEAFF.

The V and J genes are TRBV19 and TRBJ2-4; 8 positions agree with TRBD1. The germline V gene encodes CDR1 LNHDA and CDR2 SQIVND (reference sequence). This CDR3 spans 16 amino acids. Germline trimming cut 6 bases from V and 0 bases from J; bases unmatched to any gene: 7. DNA of the CDR3: TGTGCCAGTAGACAAACAGGGGGTCCAGCCAAAAACATTCAGTACTTC. As protein: CASRQTGGPAKNIQYF. Filled out from reference TRBV19 and TRBJ2-4, the complete variable domain reads DGGITQSPKYLFRKEGQNVTLSCEQNLNHDAMYWYRQDPGQGLRLIYYSQIVNDFQKGDIAEGYSVSREKKESFPLTVTSAQKNPTAFYLCASRQTGGPAKNIQYFGAGTRLSVL.

The rearrangement uses TRBV2 and TRBJ2-5; the D is unclear. The CDR3 length is 11 residues. The V end was cut by 1 base, the J end by 5 bases, with 2 bases between. Per the germline V gene, CDR1 is SNHLY and CDR2 is FYNNEI. The CDR3: CASSEEETQYF. In DNA form, the CDR3 reads TGTGCCAGCAGTGAAGAGGAGACCCAGTACTTC.

The chain carries TRBV5-1 and TRBJ2-3; TRBD1 matches at 9 bases. V lost 3 bases and J lost 3; bases outside the gene matches: 11. Germline V lookup: CDR1 SGHRS, CDR2 YFSETQ. The CDR3 is 17 residues long. CDR3 sequence reads: CASSSAEDRGGTDTQYF. For the CDR3, the DNA is TGCGCCAGCAGCTCGGCGGAGGACAGGGGAGGTACAGATACGCAGTATTTT.

The chain joins TRBV11-2 to TRBJ1-1; D gene ambiguous. The CDR3 extends over 16 amino acids. V lost 1 base to trimming and J lost 4 bases, with 16 bases between them. Germline loops: CDR1 SGHAT, CDR2 FQNNGV. The CDR3 reads CASSLGSGSWVTEAFF. CDR3 sequence (DNA): TGTGCCAGCAGCTTAGGATCAGGATCTTGGGTCACTGAAGCTTTCTTT.

The chain links TRBV11-2 to TRBJ2-5; 8 nucleotides agree with TRBD1. Looked up from germline, CDR1 is SGHAT and CDR2 is FQNNGV. The ends lost 5 bases at V and 3 bases at J; junction bases unmatched: 5. CDR3 length equals 14 residues. The CDR3 sequence: CASSRTGLEETQYF. Written as DNA, the CDR3 is TGTGCCAGCAGCCGGACAGGGCTGGAAGAGACCCAGTACTTC.

To note about this clone: Distinct nucleotide sequences in the sample also encode this CDR3. The chain uses TRBV29-1 and TRBJ1-5; D perhaps matches TRBD1 (6 bases). V lost 6 bases and J lost 5, with 14 bases in between. The CDR3 loop spans 13 amino acids. Looked up from germline, CDR1 is SQVTM and CDR2 is ANQGSEA. The CDR3 DNA sequence: TGCAGCGTCGCACAGGGAGTGGATCAGCCCCAGCATTTT. Translation gives CSVAQGVDQPQHF. The variable domain in full, with the rest retrieved from reference TRBV29-1 and TRBJ1-5, is SAVISQKPSRDICQRGTSLTIQCQVDSQVTMMFWYRQQPGQSLTLIATANQGSEATYESGFVIDKFPISRPNLTFSTLTVSNMSPEDSSIYLCSVAQGVDQPQHFGDGTRLSIL.

The genes are TRBV5-8 and TRBJ1-1, with D perhaps TRBD1 (5 bases). CDR1 SGHTS and CDR2 YDEGEE come from the germline V gene. V shed 2 bases and J shed 0 bases, with 8 bases lying between them. The CDR3 totals 14 residues. DNA for the CDR3: TGTGCCAGCAGCTTTGACAGAATGAACACTGAAGCTTTCTTT. Protein product: CASSFDRMNTEAFF.

The chain is built from TRBV29-1 and TRBJ1-5; 9 positions match TRBD1. CDR3 length: 14 residues. The germline V gene encodes CDR1 SQVTM and CDR2 ANQGSEA. The V gene end was trimmed by 5 bases and the J gene end by 9 bases; junction bases not matched to a gene: 11. This CDR3 is CSVSITGGEGPQHF. The CDR3 coding sequence is TGCAGCGTTTCTATTACAGGGGGCGAGGGGCCCCAGCATTTT.

V gene TRBV27 combines with J gene TRBJ2-7, with D perhaps TRBD2 (6 bases). The CDR3 length is 15 residues. Trimming shortened V by 8 bases and J by 1 base, and 18 bases separated the two germline ends. Per the germline V gene, CDR1 is MNHEY and CDR2 is SMNVEV (reference sequence). The CDR3 DNA reads TGTGCCAGCCGCTTAGGACTAAGGGGTTCCTACGAGCAGTACTTC. This encodes CASRLGLRGSYEQYF.